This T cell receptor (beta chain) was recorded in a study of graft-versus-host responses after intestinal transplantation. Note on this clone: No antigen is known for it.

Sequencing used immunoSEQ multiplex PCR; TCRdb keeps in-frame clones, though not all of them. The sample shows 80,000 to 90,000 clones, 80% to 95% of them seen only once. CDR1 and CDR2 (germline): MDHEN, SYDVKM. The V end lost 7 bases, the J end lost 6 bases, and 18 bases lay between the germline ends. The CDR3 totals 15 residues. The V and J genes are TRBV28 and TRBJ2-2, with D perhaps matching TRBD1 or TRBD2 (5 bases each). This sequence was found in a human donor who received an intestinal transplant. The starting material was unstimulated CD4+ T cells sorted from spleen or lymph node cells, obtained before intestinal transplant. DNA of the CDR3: TGTGCCAGCAAGGGTGGGACCCCTCTCTCCGGGGAGCTGTTTTTT. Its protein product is CASKGGTPLSGELFF.